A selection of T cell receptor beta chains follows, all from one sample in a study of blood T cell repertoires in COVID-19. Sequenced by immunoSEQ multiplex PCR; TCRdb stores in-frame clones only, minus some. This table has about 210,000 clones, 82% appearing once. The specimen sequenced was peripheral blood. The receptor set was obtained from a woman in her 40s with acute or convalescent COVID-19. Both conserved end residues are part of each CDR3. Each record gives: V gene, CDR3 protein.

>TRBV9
CASSVETGGVGYGYTF
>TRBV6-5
CASSNDRNYGYTF
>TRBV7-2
CASSLLRGPDTQYF
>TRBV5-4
CASTLQGATEAFF
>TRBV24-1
CATSDPSSGGHYGYTF
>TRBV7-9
CASSLSGTNYGYTF
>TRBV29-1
CSVSYNPSPGQFF
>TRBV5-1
CASSGWTGVNYEQYF
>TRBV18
CASSPRQESPLHF
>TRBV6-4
CASSGNIQPAGELFF
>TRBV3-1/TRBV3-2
CASSQDPGTGQQYF
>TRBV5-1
CASSPRTGTNEKLFF
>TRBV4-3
CASSQDGGAAYEQYF
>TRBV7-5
CARSLVPRSGDSYNEQFF
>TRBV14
CASSQGQGKNTEAFF
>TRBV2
CASSGQQNHNEKLFF
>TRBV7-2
CASSLDSGSSTDTQYF
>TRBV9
CASSAGTGDMGSPLHF
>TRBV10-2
CASSSRIGYTF
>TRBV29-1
CSVGRTGDGYGYTF
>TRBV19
CASFRQAPRQAFF
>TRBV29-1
CSCGQGEYEQYF
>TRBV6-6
CASSTDRGYTEAFF
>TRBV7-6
CASSLAPGTGAYGYTF
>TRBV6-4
CASSVSGQGYGYTF
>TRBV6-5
CASRGRASDYGYTF
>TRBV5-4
CASRSEVATNEKLFF
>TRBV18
CASSQMDTNNEQFF
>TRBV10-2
CASIPRAGELTGELFF
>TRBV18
CASSQDLSLAGGPGELFF
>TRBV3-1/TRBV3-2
CASRGSSYEQYF
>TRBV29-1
CSALPGGGQPQHF
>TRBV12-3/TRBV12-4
CASSTGGNQPQHF
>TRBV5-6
CASSLAADSFSYEQYF
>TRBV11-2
CASSPGQPRNTEAFF
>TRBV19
CATSRTVDSYEQYF
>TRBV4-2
CASSQDGTSGRDYNEQFF
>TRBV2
CASRRGTLEEKLFF
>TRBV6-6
CASSPGTAKNIQYF
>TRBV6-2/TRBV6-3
CASSSGTSGRNEQFF
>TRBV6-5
CASNSYAQDNYGYTF
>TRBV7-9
CASSLTRGGNTIYF
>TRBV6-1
CASSASYEQYF